Shown below are 19 T cell receptor beta chains from a single sample sequenced in a study of OX40 agonist ivuxolimab in advanced cancers. The repertoire was sequenced with immunoSEQ multiplex PCR; TCRdb's copy has only in-frame clones and lacks some. The sample lists 50,000 to 55,000 clones, 80% to 90% occurring once. This sample comprised CD4+ or CD8+ T cells sorted from blood, obtained in a trial of the OX40 agonist ivuxolimab. These receptors all stem from an adult with an advanced solid tumor such as melanoma, head and neck, liver or kidney cancer.

The chain has TRBV6-1 and TRBJ2-1, with D unresolved. V lost 9 bases and J 9 bases, leaving 15 bases between the germline ends. The CDR3 has 12 residues. Germline values: CDR1 MNHNS, CDR2 SASEGT. This chain's CDR3 is CASRISSGEQFF. DNA for the CDR3: TGTGCCAGTAGGATTAGCTCAGGTGAGCAGTTCTTC.

This clone was recorded once. A junction end diverges from the germline sequence, so it may reflect a read error. Here the CDR3 reads CASSLWKDTQYF. CDR3 coding DNA: TGTGCTAGCAGCTTGTGGAAAGATACGCAGTATTTT. The rearrangement joins TRBV7-7 to TRBJ2-3; D unresolved. The germline V gene encodes CDR1 SSHAT and CDR2 FNYEAQ (reference sequence). The CDR3 covers 12 residues.

J is TRBJ2-7 and V is TRBV18, with D possibly matching TRBD2 (5 bases). In germline, CDR1 is KGHSH, CDR2 LQKENI. The CDR3 runs 14 residues. V gave up 3 bases and J gave up 2 bases, with 11 bases separating them. CDR3 residues: CASSPKAGTYEQYF. In DNA, the CDR3 is TGTGCCAGCTCACCGAAGGCGGGTACCTACGAGCAGTACTTC.

The chain combines TRBV7-9 with TRBJ2-1, with no clear D. Trimming took off 3 bases at V and 6 bases at J, with 9 bases between the two ends. Germline assignment: CDR1 SEHNR and CDR2 FQNEAQ (reference sequence). The CDR3 is 13 residues long. The CDR3 bases are TGTGCCAGCAGCTTTGCTAATATCAATGAGCAGTTCTTC. Residues: CASSFANINEQFF.

The chain uses TRBV6-6 and TRBJ1-2, with 10 nucleotides matching TRBD1. V was clipped by 6 bases and J by 3 bases; unmatched bases: 4. Per germline, CDR1 MNHNY and CDR2 SVGAGI (reference sequence). The CDR3 is 14 amino acids. CDR3 protein: CASRNGQGDYGYTF. The CDR3 nucleotides are TGTGCCAGCAGAAACGGACAGGGGGACTATGGCTACACCTTC.

The chain links TRBV30 to TRBJ2-5; D may be TRBD2 (6 bases). Per the germline V gene, CDR1 is GTSNPN and CDR2 is SVGIG (reference sequence). The V end was cut by 5 bases, the J end by 4 bases, with 11 bases between. The CDR3 is made up of 12 amino acids. The CDR3 reads CAWVRGGETQYF. Written as DNA, the CDR3 is TGTGCCTGGGTGAGGGGAGGAGAGACCCAGTACTTC.

V is TRBV10-3 and J is TRBJ2-7; the D is unclear. The CDR3 spans 14 residues. The germline V gene encodes CDR1 ENHRY and CDR2 SYGVKD. V was shortened by 3 bases and J by 7 bases, with 16 bases between the two germline ends. CDR3 protein: CAISDRDTPGEQYF. The CDR3 nucleotides read TGTGCCATCAGTGATAGGGATACACCCGGGGAGCAGTACTTC.

This chain links TRBV7-3 with TRBJ2-1; 8 nucleotides match TRBD1. CDR1 and CDR2 (germline): SGHTA, FQGTGA. V lost 0 bases to trimming and J lost 6 bases; unmatched junction nucleotides: 4. The CDR3 sequence is 15 residues long. This chain's CDR3 is CASSLTGQGFNEQFF. The CDR3 nucleotides read TGTGCCAGCAGCTTAACAGGACAGGGTTTCAATGAGCAGTTCTTC.

The genes are TRBV18 and TRBJ1-2; weak D call: TRBD1 (5 bases). Germline V gene data show CDR1 as KGHSH and CDR2 as LQKENI. The CDR3 has 15 amino acids. Trimming pared 3 bases from V and 4 bases from J, leaving 15 bases between. CDR3 sequence reads: CASSPIRDESYGYTF. CDR3 nucleotide sequence: TGTGCCAGCTCACCGATACGGGACGAGAGCTATGGCTACACCTTC.

The V and J genes are TRBV7-2 and TRBJ1-4; possibly TRBD1 for D (5 bases). V was cut by 5 bases and J by 6 bases, with 16 bases left in between. The CDR3 is 15 amino acids. Germline V CDR1 and CDR2: SGHTA, FQGNSA. The CDR3 nucleotides are TGTGCCAGCAGCACCCAGGGAGGTGGGGATGAAAAACTGTTTTTT. Translating gives CASSTQGGGDEKLFF.

As DNA, the CDR3 is TGTGCCAGCAGCCAAGATCTCGGCGGCCACAATGAGCAGTTCTTC. Amino acid sequence: CASSQDLGGHNEQFF. This chain uses TRBV4-2 with TRBJ2-1; D call uncertain. The V gene's germline CDR1 is LGHNA and CDR2 YNFKEQ. This CDR3 spans 15 amino acids. Trimming pared 0 bases from V and 5 bases from J, leaving 11 bases between.

CDR3 DNA sequence: TGTGCCAGCAGTCTCGCCCGACGCGGGGCAGATACGCAGTATTTT. It yields the protein CASSLARRGADTQYF. The chain joins TRBV6-1 to TRBJ2-3; D is perhaps TRBD2 (6 bases). In germline, CDR1 is MNHNS, CDR2 SASEGT. The V gene lost 5 bases and the J gene lost 4 bases, with 16 bases spanning the gap. The CDR3 consists of 15 residues.

The chain has TRBV10-2 and TRBJ1-1; a possible D gene is TRBD1 (5 bases). The CDR3 runs to 14 residues. V was shortened by 10 bases and J by 7 bases, with 22 bases between the two germline ends. The V gene's germline CDR1 is WSHSY and CDR2 SAAADI. CDR3 residues: CATRGETLLGEAFF. Here the CDR3 DNA reads TGCGCCACCCGAGGGGAGACCCTGCTGGGTGAAGCTTTCTTT.

V usage is TRBV11-1 and J usage is TRBJ1-5; maybe TRBD1 (5 bases). Trimming cost V 1 base and J 3 bases, with 7 bases left between them. The CDR3 extends over 14 amino acids. CDR1 and CDR2 (germline): SGHAT, FQDESV (reference sequence). CDR3 sequence: CASSLDGANQPQHF. CDR3 sequence (DNA): TGTGCCAGCAGCTTAGACGGGGCCAATCAGCCCCAGCATTTT.

This clone has only one observation. The rearrangement uses TRBV28 and TRBJ2-7; D gene uncertain. The CDR3 consists of 12 residues. From germline, CDR1 is MDHEN and CDR2 SYDVKM. Trimming took 4 bases from V and 3 from J, leaving 7 bases between them. CDR3 loop: CASSSKFYEQYF. CDR3 in DNA: TGTGCCAGCAGTTCCAAATTCTACGAGCAGTACTTC.

The chain links TRBV28 to TRBJ1-3, with unresolved D. There are 16 residues in the CDR3. V dropped 6 bases and J dropped 1 base, with 16 bases sitting between them. Germline-derived CDR1 and CDR2 are MDHEN and SYDVKM. The DNA for the CDR3 is TGTGCCAGCAGAGGCCCAAGACCTGAGTCTGGAAACACCATATATTTT. It encodes CASRGPRPESGNTIYF.

The chain employs TRBV30 and TRBJ1-4; D not resolved. This CDR3 has 15 residues. Trimming removed 1 base from V and 5 bases from J, with 14 bases in between. Germline CDR1 GTSNPN, CDR2 SVGIG (reference sequence). CDR3 in DNA: TGTGCCTGGAGTGCCCCGACATCCGGAAATGAAAAACTGTTTTTT. Protein product: CAWSAPTSGNEKLFF.

V is TRBV6-1 and J is TRBJ2-1, with no clear D. V lost 1 base and J lost 12, with 13 bases in between. This CDR3 is built from 13 residues. The germline V gene has CDR1 MNHNS and CDR2 SASEGT. The CDR3 reads CASSEVRGDPQFF. CDR3 bases: TGTGCCAGCAGTGAAGTGCGTGGAGACCCGCAGTTCTTC.

This clone was recorded only once. The rearrangement links TRBV4-1 to TRBJ1-1; D is possibly TRBD1 (5 bases). Trimming removed 4 bases at V and 4 bases at J, with 16 bases between. Looked up from germline, CDR1 is MGHRA and CDR2 is YSYEKL. This CDR3 spans 15 amino acids. The CDR3 coding sequence is TGCGCCAGCAGCCTCTCCCAGGATAGGGGCACTGAAGCTTTCTTT. This encodes CASSLSQDRGTEAFF.